Included here is one T cell receptor beta chain sequence, with context. The assay was immunoSEQ multiplex PCR, and TCRdb's table has in-frame clones only and misses some. The table lists fewer than 150,000 clones, 60% to 85% of them singletons. From germline, CDR1 is KGHDR and CDR2 SFDVKD. CDR3 size: 15 residues. V was trimmed by 4 bases and J by 6 bases, leaving 17 bases between them. This record comes from a study of blood T cell repertoires in COVID-19. Across the study: There were acute and convalescent COVID-19 samples, and they came from the United States, Italy and Spain. Nucleic acid was either cDNA or gDNA, and it came from T cells, B-cell-depleted T cells, or PBMCs.

The TCR was taken from a man between 65 and 85 years old with acute or convalescent COVID-19. V and J are TRBV24-1 and TRBJ1-2, with a possible D match to TRBD1 (6 bases). The sample consisted of peripheral blood. CDR3 region: CATSDPRAGADGYTF. In DNA form, the CDR3 reads TGTGCCACCAGTGACCCCCGGGCAGGGGCGGATGGCTACACCTTC.